Each of the 16 T cell receptor beta chains below was sequenced from the same sample in a study of T cells in Graves' hyperthyroidism and ophthalmopathy. The CDR3 regions of TCR beta were amplified from RNA transcripts. First-round RT-PCR of the TCR CDR3 relied on the HTBI primer set. TCRdb fed the multiplex PCR reads into MiXCR, producing one record per CDR3 protein. The sample holds under 250,000 distinct CDR3 sequences; 15% to 20% are singletons and the top ten take around 52%. Sequenced input: blood. These receptors were obtained from a man in his forties or fifties with Graves' hyperthyroidism.

This clonotype was recorded at least ten times. This chain joins TRBV28 and TRBJ2-7; 12 nucleotides align to TRBD2. Germline assignment: CDR1 MDHEN and CDR2 SYDVKM. The CDR3 is 15 amino acids. V shed 4 bases, J shed 2 bases, and the junction held 3 bases outside the gene matches. In nucleotides, the CDR3 is TGTGCCAGCAGTTCGTCTAGCGGGAGGGCCTACGAGCAGTACTTC. It codes for CASSSSSGRAYEQYF.

This clonotype was seen only a few times. The chain uses TRBV2 and TRBJ2-2; 12 bases match TRBD1. V lost 7 bases and J lost 7; bases outside the gene matches: 13. The CDR3 is 17 residues long. Germline V lookup: CDR1 SNHLY, CDR2 FYNNEI. CDR3 coding DNA: TGTGCCAGCACCCCGAACATTGGGACAGGGGGCATCGGGGAGCTGTTTTTT. Its protein is CASTPNIGTGGIGELFF.

This clonotype has a count of ten or more. The chain recombines TRBV5-1 with TRBJ1-1; D not certain. The V end lost 0 bases, the J end lost 1 base, and 10 bases lay between the germline ends. From germline, CDR1 is SGHRS and CDR2 YFSETQ. The CDR3 has 15 amino acids. The CDR3 sequence: CASSLEARENTEAFF. DNA for the CDR3: TGCGCCAGCAGCTTGGAAGCCAGAGAGAACACTGAAGCTTTCTTT.

V gene TRBV14 combines with J gene TRBJ2-3; D is uncertain. The CDR3 is 13 amino acids. Between the trimmed V and J ends, which lost 5 bases and 6 bases, there was a span of 12 bases. From germline, CDR1 is SGHDN and CDR2 FVKESK. CDR3 nucleotide sequence: TGTGCCAGCAGCGCCCAGTCTGCGGATACGCAGTATTTT. It yields the protein CASSAQSADTQYF.

The V call is TRBV24-1, the J call TRBJ1-5; unclear D gene. CDR3 length equals 13 residues. Trimming took 5 bases from V and 4 from J, leaving 8 bases between them. Germline V gene lookup returns CDR1 KGHDR and CDR2 SFDVKD. CDR3 coding DNA: TGTGCCACCAGTGGGAGGGAAAATCAGCCCCAGCATTTT. It codes for CATSGRENQPQHF.

The chain links TRBV3-1 to TRBJ2-2; possibly TRBD1 for D (6 bases). From germline, CDR1 is LGHDT and CDR2 YNNKEL (reference sequence). This CDR3 is 14 amino acids long. Trimming shortened V by 5 bases and J by 7 bases, and 14 bases separated the two germline ends. The CDR3 bases are TGTGCCAGCAGCAGACCCGGGACACACGGGGAGCTGTTTTTT. Protein product: CASSRPGTHGELFF.

This clonotype was seen ten or more times. The genes are TRBV5-1 and TRBJ2-7, with 12 bases identical to TRBD2. The CDR3 is 15 amino acids. Germline assignment: CDR1 SGHRS and CDR2 YFSETQ. Germline trimming cut 6 bases from V and 3 bases from J; bases unmatched to any gene: 7. CDR3 protein: CASKWTSGALYEQYF. CDR3 nucleotides: TGCGCCAGCAAGTGGACTAGCGGGGCGCTCTACGAGCAGTACTTC.

This sequence joins TRBV12-3 or TRBV12-4 and TRBJ1-4; D is possibly TRBD1 (5 bases). The CDR3 has 16 residues. Trimming took 3 bases from V and 6 from J, leaving 17 bases between them. The CDR3 sequence: CASSLGLRGADEKLFF. Here the CDR3 DNA reads TGTGCCAGCAGTTTGGGATTGAGAGGGGCGGATGAAAAACTGTTTTTT.

This clonotype was counted only a few times. The genes are TRBV6-1 and TRBJ2-2, with D hard to call. The germline V gene encodes CDR1 MNHNS and CDR2 SASEGT. This CDR3 is built from 15 residues. The V and J ends lost 8 bases and 0 bases respectively, with 13 bases between them. CDR3 protein: CASRVTRANTGELFF. The CDR3 DNA reads TGTGCCAGCCGGGTTACACGCGCGAACACCGGGGAGCTGTTTTTT.

This clonotype was observed many times. The chain links TRBV13 to TRBJ2-5; 8 bases line up with TRBD2. The CDR3 runs to 17 residues. The V and J ends lost 5 bases and 5 bases, in that order; junction bases with no gene match: 16. From germline, CDR1 is PRHDT and CDR2 FYEKMQ (reference sequence). CDR3 loop: CASSLTHPLGLDETQYF. CDR3 coding DNA: TGTGCCAGCAGCCTCACCCACCCACTGGGACTAGATGAGACCCAGTACTTC. The complete variable domain, with remaining parts taken from reference TRBV13 and TRBJ2-5, reads AAGVIQSPRHLIKEKRETATLKCYPIPRHDTVYWYQQGPGQDPQFLISFYEKMQSDKGSIPDRFSAQQFSDYHSELNMSSLELGDSALYFCASSLTHPLGLDETQYFGPGTRLLVL.

This clonotype showed up many times. V usage is TRBV29-1 and J usage is TRBJ1-1; a weak D match, TRBD1 (5 bases). CDR1 and CDR2 (germline): SQVTM, ANQGSEA. V dropped 3 bases and J dropped 2 bases, with 16 bases sitting between them. This CDR3 region has 15 residues. The CDR3, as DNA: TGCAGCGTTGATCCTGAGGGAGGGACTAACACTGAAGCTTTCTTT. Translated: CSVDPEGGTNTEAFF.

This clonotype was picked up a small number of times. V is TRBV11-2 and J is TRBJ1-1; no reliable D call. The germline V and J ends were trimmed by 1 base and 0 bases, with 3 bases remaining between them. The CDR3 extends over 13 amino acids. Germline CDR1 SGHAT, CDR2 FQNNGV. The CDR3, as DNA: TGTGCCAGCAGCTTAGCGATGAACACTGAAGCTTTCTTT. This sequence encodes CASSLAMNTEAFF.

This clonotype was detected only a few times. The J gene is TRBJ2-2, the V gene TRBV20-1; D gene uncertain. Germline values: CDR1 DFQATT, CDR2 SNEGSKA (reference sequence). V was shortened by 2 bases and J by 0 bases, with 7 bases between the two germline ends. The CDR3 has 14 amino acids. As DNA, the CDR3 is TGCAGTGCTAGACTGGGGACGAACACCGGGGAGCTGTTTTTT. Protein product: CSARLGTNTGELFF.

This clonotype was detected ten times or more. The J gene is TRBJ1-1, the V gene TRBV11-3; D might be TRBD1 (5 bases). Germline V CDR1 and CDR2: SGHNT, YENEEA. The CDR3 loop spans 14 amino acids. Trimming stripped 6 bases from V and 3 bases from J, with 14 bases between. The CDR3 nucleotides are TGTGCCAGCAGAGCCGACAGAGACTACACTGAAGCTTTCTTT. Residues: CASRADRDYTEAFF.

This clonotype appeared many times. The chain couples TRBV12-3 or TRBV12-4 to TRBJ1-4; D gene ambiguous. The ends were cut back, 1 base at V and 7 bases at J, with 10 bases in the middle. The CDR3 sequence is 14 residues long. The CDR3 here is CASSLGTGSEKLFF. The DNA for the CDR3 is TGTGCCAGCAGTTTAGGGACGGGAAGTGAAAAACTGTTTTTT.

This chain joins TRBV11-2 and TRBJ1-6; D unclear. V was cut by 5 bases and J by 0 bases, with 14 bases left in between. Germline loops: CDR1 SGHAT, CDR2 FQNNGV. The CDR3 runs 17 residues. The CDR3: CASSPGLLSSYNSPLHF. CDR3 in DNA: TGTGCCAGCAGCCCCGGTTTGTTAAGCTCCTATAATTCACCCCTCCACTTT.